The rows below give T cell receptor beta chains drawn from one sample of a study of cytomegalovirus exposure and HLA in healthy donors. Profiled with immunoSEQ multiplex PCR; TCRdb holds only in-frame clones, not every one. This table holds fewer than 200,000 clones. Sequencing was performed on PBMCs. These receptors originate from a man aged 25 to 40 in good health and CMV-seronegative. Each CDR3 is given with its conserved first and last residue. D genes are given only for firm matches.

d_gene	v_gene	j_gene	CDR3nt	CDR3aa
TRBD1	TRBV11-3	TRBJ1-1	TGTGCCAGCAGCTCGCGGGACAGAGACACTGAAGCTTTCTTT	CASSSRDRDTEAFF
-	TRBV7-9	TRBJ2-3	TGTGCCAGCAGCCGCTCCACGGACAGCCCTAGCACAGATACGCAGTATTTT	CASSRSTDSPSTDTQYF
TRBD2	TRBV25-1	TRBJ2-2	TGTGCCAGCAGTGAAACTAGCGGGAGCGGGAACACCGGGGAGCTGTTTTTT	CASSETSGSGNTGELFF
-	TRBV18	TRBJ2-1	TGTGCCAGCTCACCCCCGGGAGTCTCCGGTGAGCAGTTCTTC	CASSPPGVSGEQFF
-	TRBV28	TRBJ1-2	TGTGCCAGCAGGCCCGGACATGGAAACTATGGCTACACCTTC	CASRPGHGNYGYTF
-	TRBV11-2	TRBJ2-5	TGTGCCAGCAGCTTAGGTGTGGGCTCAGGGGAGACCCAGTACTTC	CASSLGVGSGETQYF
-	TRBV6-5	TRBJ1-1	TGTGCCAGCACTATGGGGAGGGCTGACACTGAAGCTTTCTTT	CASTMGRADTEAFF
TRBD1	TRBV10-3	TRBJ2-7	TGTGCCATCAGTGGGGGACAGGGAGCCTACGAGCAGTACTTC	CAISGGQGAYEQYF
TRBD1	TRBV5-1	TRBJ1-6	TGCGCCAGCAGCCCATGGACAGGGAAAGATTCACCCCTCCACTTT	CASSPWTGKDSPLHF
TRBD2	TRBV10-3	TRBJ2-1	TGTGCCATCAGTCTAGCGGGGGGGTACAATGAGCAGTTCTTC	CAISLAGGYNEQFF
-	TRBV12-1	TRBJ1-2	TGTGCCAGCAGCTTTAACCCGGGGGGGGGCGAAGGCTACACCTTC	CASSFNPGGGEGYTF
TRBD1	TRBV28	TRBJ1-1	TGTGCCAGTACTACAGGGGGGCTAATAGTCGCTGAAGCTTTCTTT	CASTTGGLIVAEAFF
TRBD1	TRBV19	TRBJ1-3	TGTGCCAGTAGTGGTGACAGGGGCTCTGGAAACACCATATATTTT	CASSGDRGSGNTIYF
TRBD1	TRBV5-6	TRBJ1-1	TGTGCCAGCAGCTCCCCTTCTCCGGGACAGGACACTGAAGCTTTCTTT	CASSSPSPGQDTEAFF
TRBD1	TRBV6-5	TRBJ2-3	TGTGCCAGCAGTAAACAGGGGGCACGGACAGATACGCAGTATTTT	CASSKQGARTDTQYF
TRBD1	TRBV28	TRBJ2-7	TGTGCCAGCATTGAGGGGACAGGATACGAGCAGTACTTC	CASIEGTGYEQYF
-	TRBV6-1	TRBJ1-5	TGTGCCAGCAGCCGGGATACAGATCAGCCCCAGCATTTT	CASSRDTDQPQHF
-	TRBV7-8	TRBJ1-5	TGTGCCAGCAGCCTGGGGCAGGGCAATCAGCCCCAGCATTTT	CASSLGQGNQPQHF
TRBD1	TRBV10-2	TRBJ1-3	TGCGCCAGCACTTTAACAGGGGAAGGAAACACCATATATTTT	CASTLTGEGNTIYF
TRBD2	TRBV5-5	TRBJ2-7	TGTGCCAGCAGCTTCGTAGCGGGGACCTACGAGCAGTACTTC	CASSFVAGTYEQYF
-	TRBV25-1	TRBJ1-1	TGTGCCAGCGGCCTAGGGGACACTGAAGCTTTCTTT	CASGLGDTEAFF
-	TRBV10-3	TRBJ1-3	TGTGCCATCAGTGAGGGCGGGGGAACCTCTGGAAACACCATATATTTT	CAISEGGGTSGNTIYF
-	TRBV5-1	TRBJ2-3	TGCGCCAGCAGCTTGGCCTCGTATACAAGCACAGATACGCAGTATTTT	CASSLASYTSTDTQYF
TRBD1	TRBV19	TRBJ2-7	TGTGCCAGTAATCAGCGCGGGACAGGCGACTACGAGCAGTACTTC	CASNQRGTGDYEQYF
TRBD1	TRBV19	TRBJ1-4	TGTGCCAGTAGTTTACAGGGGTTCCTCCCTTCAACTAATGAAAAACTGTTTTTT	CASSLQGFLPSTNEKLFF
TRBD2	TRBV6-1	TRBJ2-3	TGTGCCAGCAGTGAGGGACTAGCGGGGGGGCGGACAGATACGCAGTATTTT	CASSEGLAGGRTDTQYF
TRBD1	TRBV18	TRBJ1-6	TGTGCCAGCTCACCACCGGTACCAGGGGGCGAGGCCCTCCACTTT	CASSPPVPGGEALHF
-	TRBV7-2	TRBJ2-3	TGTGCCAGCAGCTACTACACAGATACGCAGTATTTT	CASSYYTDTQYF
TRBD1	TRBV7-2	TRBJ1-2	TGTGCCAGTACATCCCCGGGACAGGGTAAAGGCTACACCTTC	CASTSPGQGKGYTF
-	TRBV18	TRBJ1-1	TGTGCCAGCTCACCCGAGGGAGGGTCTGAAGCTTTCTTT	CASSPEGGSEAFF
TRBD1	TRBV19	TRBJ1-5	TGTGCCAGTAATTCCGGGACAGGAGTTAATCAGCCCCAGCATTTT	CASNSGTGVNQPQHF
-	TRBV5-1	TRBJ2-1	TGCGCCAGCAGCTTGACTGCCCCCAATGAGCAGTTCTTC	CASSLTAPNEQFF
-	TRBV11-3	TRBJ2-7	TGTGCCAGCAGCTTAGAAACGAGCTCCTACGAGCAGTACTTC	CASSLETSSYEQYF
-	TRBV13	TRBJ2-1	TGTGCCAGTGAAAGGGGGAGACCGTCCTACAATGAGCAGTTCTTC	CASERGRPSYNEQFF
TRBD2	TRBV30	TRBJ2-7	TGTGCCTGGGGGGGGACTAGCGGGGCGAAGTACGAGCAGTACTTC	CAWGGTSGAKYEQYF
-	TRBV12-1	TRBJ1-1	TGTGCCAGCAGCTTTAACGTCAAATGGCTGAACACTGAAGCTTTCTTT	CASSFNVKWLNTEAFF
-	TRBV9	TRBJ2-2	TGTGCCAGCAGGACAACGGGGGATTCGAACACCGGGGAGCTGTTTTTT	CASRTTGDSNTGELFF
TRBD1	TRBV5-6	TRBJ2-4	TGTGCCAGCAGCTTCCCGGGACAGTCCTTGGGTAGTAACATTCAGTACTTC	CASSFPGQSLGSNIQYF